This record covers a single TCR beta chain. The junction had 18 bases not matched to a gene; V was cut back by 3 bases and J by 8 bases. This CDR3 is built from 19 residues. The germline V gene encodes CDR1 SGHRS and CDR2 YFSETQ. Sequencing was performed with immunoSEQ multiplex PCR; in TCRdb, only in-frame clones are kept and a portion is missing. Here the sample spans 400,000 or so clones, about 96% being singletons. The data are from a study of shared clonotypes between healthy human individuals. The V call is TRBV5-1, the J call TRBJ2-1, with TRBD1 identical over 12 bases. Sample: memory CD8+ T cells sorted from blood. Stated subset: CD45RO+ cells pooled with CCR7-negative TemRA cells. The source of this sequence is a man aged 25 to 40 in good health. In DNA, the CDR3 is TGCGCCAGCAGCTGCCGGGACAGGGGGCGAGGCGGGAGGAGGGATGAGCAGTTCTTC. Translated: CASSCRDRGRGGRRDEQFF.